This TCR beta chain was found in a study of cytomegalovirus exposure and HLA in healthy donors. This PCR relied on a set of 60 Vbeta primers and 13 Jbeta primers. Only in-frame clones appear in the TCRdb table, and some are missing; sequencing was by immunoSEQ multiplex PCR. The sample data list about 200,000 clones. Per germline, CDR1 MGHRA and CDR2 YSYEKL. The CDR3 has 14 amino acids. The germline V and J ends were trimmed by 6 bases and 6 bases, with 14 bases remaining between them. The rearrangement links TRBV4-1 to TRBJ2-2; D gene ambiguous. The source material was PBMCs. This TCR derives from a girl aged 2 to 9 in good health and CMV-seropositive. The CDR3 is CASSYRSTSGELFF. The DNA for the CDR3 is TGCGCCAGCAGTTACCGTAGCACATCCGGGGAGCTGTTTTTT.